This T cell receptor beta chain was recorded in a study of graft-versus-host responses after intestinal transplantation. At the level of the study: Anti-thymocyte globulin was used for induction in all recipients, who then took tacrolimus and steroids for 3 to 4 years. Study-wide points: Recipient bone marrow held GvH clones, some seen earlier in ileum or blood.

V trimming: 1 base; J trimming: 4 bases; junction bases outside the gene matches: 2. Germline V gene lookup returns CDR1 SNHLY and CDR2 FYNNEI. This CDR3 contains 15 residues. Method: immunoSEQ multiplex PCR; TCRdb's copy keeps in-frame clones and lacks some. This table holds tens of thousands of clones, around 90% found once. This clone occurred a few times. Its antigen is unidentified. The chain uses TRBV2 and TRBJ2-1, with 9 bases aligning to TRBD2. The sequencing here drew on PBMCs, taken 26 days after transplant. This TCR derives from a human patient who received an intestinal transplant, so some T cells may come from the graft donor. The CDR3 DNA follows: TGTGCCAGCAGTGAAGGACTAGCGGAGTACAATGAGCAGTTCTTC. This translates into CASSEGLAEYNEQFF.